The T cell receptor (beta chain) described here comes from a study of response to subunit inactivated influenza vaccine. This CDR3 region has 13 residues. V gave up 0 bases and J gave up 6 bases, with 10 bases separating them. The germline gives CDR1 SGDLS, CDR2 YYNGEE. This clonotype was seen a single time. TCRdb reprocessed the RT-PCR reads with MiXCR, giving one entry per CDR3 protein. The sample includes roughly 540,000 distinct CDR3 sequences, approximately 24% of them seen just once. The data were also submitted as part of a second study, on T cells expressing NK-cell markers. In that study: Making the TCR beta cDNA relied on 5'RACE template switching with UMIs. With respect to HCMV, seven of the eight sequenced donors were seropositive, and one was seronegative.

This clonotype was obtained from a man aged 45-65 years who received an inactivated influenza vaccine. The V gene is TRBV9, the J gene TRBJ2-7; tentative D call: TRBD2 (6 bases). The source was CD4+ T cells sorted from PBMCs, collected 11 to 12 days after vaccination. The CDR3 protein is CASSVGLGGEQYF. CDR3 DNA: TGTGCCAGCAGCGTAGGTTTGGGGGGCGAGCAGTACTTC.